This T cell receptor (beta chain) was sequenced during a study of cytomegalovirus exposure and HLA in healthy donors. Study outcomes and limitations: For cytomegalovirus status, the classifier reportedly gave diagnoses with high specificity and sensitivity.

This CDR3 is built from 13 residues. Germline loops: CDR1 LNHNV, CDR2 YYDKDF (reference sequence). V was pared by 9 bases and J by 1 base, with 9 bases between. Use of 60 Vbeta and 13 Jbeta primers characterized the PCR. Only in-frame clones appear in the TCRdb table, and some are missing; sequencing was by immunoSEQ multiplex PCR. The sample yields about 150,000 clones, approximately 73% seen once. Notes on this clone: Its antigen remains unidentified.

This clonotype was sampled from a woman aged 18-30 years in good health and CMV-seropositive. The J gene is TRBJ1-4, the V gene TRBV15; D is possibly TRBD1 (6 bases). The specimen sequenced was PBMCs. This chain's CDR3 is CATSRGTNEKLFF. CDR3 DNA sequence: TGTGCCACTTCCAGGGGAACTAATGAAAAACTGTTTTTT.